One sample yielded the 28 T cell receptor beta chains listed below, sequenced in a study of blood T cells in healthy people across ages. The authors ran a second PCR of roughly 7 to 11 cycles using a sample-barcoded 5' primer and a J-beta primer mix. TCRdb redid the calling of the 5' RACE reads with MiXCR, one entry per CDR3 protein. Of fewer than 1.5 million distinct CDR3 sequences in the sample, approximately 42% were seen once. Sequencing was carried out using blood. All receptors derive from a woman between 18 and 30 years old in good health.

This chain connects TRBV9 to TRBJ1-5, with 8 bases fitting TRBD1. Per germline, CDR1 SGDLS and CDR2 YYNGEE. The CDR3 is 16 residues long. After removal of 0 bases from V and 5 bases from J, the junction contained 7 bases not matched to a gene. CDR3 sequence: CASSVGMDRVDQPQHF. In nucleotides, the CDR3 is TGTGCCAGCAGCGTAGGAATGGACAGGGTGGATCAGCCCCAGCATTTT.

The chain has TRBV7-2 and TRBJ2-4, with 7 positions matching TRBD2. The V gene's germline CDR1 is SGHTA and CDR2 FQGNSA. V dropped 0 bases and J dropped 2; count of bases not matched to a gene: 7. The CDR3 extends over 17 amino acids. DNA for the CDR3: TGTGCCAGCAGCTTAGCTGGTCTAGCGGACTCCAAAAACATTCAGTACTTC. It codes for CASSLAGLADSKNIQYF.

The genes are TRBV5-1 and TRBJ2-4; maybe TRBD1 (6 bases). The J call could be wrong; TRBJ2-7 is a better fit for the DNA end. Germline assignment: CDR1 SGHRS and CDR2 YFSETQ. The CDR3 contains 13 residues. CDR3: CASSRQENYEQYF. The CDR3 nucleotides read TGCGCCAGCTCCCGACAGGAAAACTACGAGCAGTACTTC.

The rearrangement uses TRBV20-1 and TRBJ2-4, with 9 bases lining up with TRBD2. The end of the DNA aligns better with TRBJ2-5, so the J call may be wrong. Germline lookup yields CDR1 DFQATT and CDR2 SNEGSKA (reference sequence). CDR3 length: 16 residues. CDR3 sequence: CSARDVATSGQETQYF. The DNA for the CDR3 is TGCAGTGCTAGAGACGTCGCGACTAGCGGACAAGAGACCCAGTACTTC.

This clonotype occurred a few times. This rearrangement joins TRBV10-3 to TRBJ2-3; the match to TRBD2 covers 7 bases. Per the germline V gene, CDR1 is ENHRY and CDR2 is SYGVKD. With V trimmed by 1 base and J by 3 bases, 4 bases remained unmatched. The CDR3 is made up of 15 amino acids. CDR3 residues: CAISEWMGGTDTQYF. CDR3 DNA: TGTGCCATCAGTGAGTGGATGGGAGGGACAGATACGCAGTATTTT.

V gene TRBV20-1 combines with J gene TRBJ1-2, with D unclear. Trimming took off 3 bases at V and 5 bases at J, with 10 bases between the two ends. CDR3 length equals 12 residues. The germline V gene encodes CDR1 DFQATT and CDR2 SNEGSKA (reference sequence). The CDR3 nucleotides read TGCAGTGCTAGTTATAGGCGGTATGGCTACACCTTC. It specifies CSASYRRYGYTF.

The rearrangement joins TRBV10-3 to TRBJ2-1, with 10 positions matching TRBD1. The CDR3 consists of 19 residues. V was pared by 4 bases and J by 0 bases, with 12 bases of the junction left unmatched. The germline gives CDR1 ENHRY, CDR2 SYGVKD. CDR3 DNA sequence: TGTGCCATCAGTGGGACGGGACAGGGGACCCGGAGCTCCTACAATGAGCAGTTCTTC. Its protein is CAISGTGQGTRSSYNEQFF.

This chain joins TRBV28 and TRBJ1-4, with TRBD1 identical over 8 bases. With 4 bases clipped from V and 5 bases from J, the junction kept 3 bases outside the gene matches. From germline, CDR1 is MDHEN and CDR2 SYDVKM. The CDR3 is 14 residues long. The CDR3 loop reads CASSSGGVNEKLFF. CDR3 sequence (DNA): TGTGCCAGCAGTTCAGGGGGCGTCAATGAAAAACTGTTTTTT.

The rearrangement joins TRBV6-2 or TRBV6-3 to TRBJ2-5; TRBD2 might be the D (6 bases). Trimming left V 7 bases short and J 5 bases short, with 8 bases between. CDR3 length: 11 amino acids. Germline V gene lookup returns CDR1 MNHEY and CDR2 SVGEGT. DNA of the CDR3: TGTGCCAGCAAACGGGAGGAGACCCAGTACTTC. This translates into CASKREETQYF.

This clonotype appeared a few times. This chain connects TRBV6-1 to TRBJ1-2; 8 bases agree with TRBD1. This CDR3 has 15 residues. Trimming cost V 6 bases and J 3 bases; bases outside gene matches: 9. In germline, CDR1 is MNHNS, CDR2 SASEGT. This CDR3 is CASSVYPGQDYGYTF. The DNA of the CDR3 is TGTGCCAGCAGCGTATACCCGGGACAGGACTATGGCTACACCTTC.

As for this clonotype: One junction end does not reproduce the germline sequence, and a read error may be involved. The V call is TRBV18, the J call TRBJ1-1, with D tentatively TRBD1 (6 bases). CDR1 KGHSH and CDR2 LQKENI come from the germline V gene. The CDR3 has 14 residues. CDR3 residues: CASSQNVRDTETFF. In DNA form, the CDR3 reads TGTGCCAGCTCACAAAACGTCCGGGACACTGAAACTTTCTTT. Complete variable domain (other parts from reference TRBV18 and TRBJ1-1): NAGVMQNPRHLVRRRGQEARLRCSPMKGHSHVYWYRQLPEEGLKFMVYLQKENIIDESGMPKERFSAEFPKEGPSILRIQQVVRGDSAAYFCASSQNVRDTETFFGQGTRLTVV.

The CDR3 coding sequence is TGCGCCAGCCAGGCCCGGTTGGGCACAGATACGCAGTATTTT. Residues: CASQARLGTDTQYF. The V gene is TRBV5-1, the J gene TRBJ2-3; D unresolved. CDR1 and CDR2 (germline): SGHRS, YFSETQ. V lost 7 bases, J lost 1 base, and 13 bases lay in between. The CDR3 totals 14 residues.

This clonotype was found a few times. V and J are TRBV7-8 and TRBJ1-5, with D maybe TRBD1 (6 bases). Germline CDR1 SGHVS, CDR2 FQNEAQ. The CDR3 is 16 amino acids. Trimming removed 3 bases at V and 3 bases at J, with 15 bases between. In DNA, the CDR3 is TGTGCCAGCAGCTTGCAGGGGAAAAAAGACAATCAGCCCCAGCATTTT. Encoded protein: CASSLQGKKDNQPQHF.

The V and J genes are TRBV6-5 and TRBJ2-3, with TRBD1 identical over 8 bases. The CDR3 totals 15 residues. V lost 2 bases and J lost 3; bases outside the gene matches: 4. The germline gives CDR1 MNHEY, CDR2 SVGAGI. The DNA for the CDR3 is TGTGCCAGCAGTTACGACAGGGGTGGGACAGATACGCAGTATTTT. This translates into CASSYDRGGTDTQYF.

The chain is built from TRBV4-1 and TRBJ2-7; tentative D call: TRBD2 (5 bases). CDR3 length equals 16 residues. Germline CDR1 MGHRA, CDR2 YSYEKL. V shed 0 bases and J shed 1 base, with 13 bases lying between them. The CDR3 nucleotides read TGCGCCAGCAGCCAAGAAGAAGCGGCACCGTCCTACGAGCAGTACTTC. Translated: CASSQEEAAPSYEQYF.

The V call is TRBV4-2, the J call TRBJ1-2, with 7 bases matching TRBD1. Trimming took 3 bases from V and 2 from J; bases not matched to a gene: 9. The germline V gene encodes CDR1 LGHNA and CDR2 YNFKEQ. The CDR3 is made up of 16 amino acids. CDR3 loop: CASSQATGQFNYGYTF. CDR3 nucleotide sequence: TGTGCCAGCAGCCAGGCGACGGGACAGTTCAACTATGGCTACACCTTC.

This clonotype was observed a handful of times. The J gene is TRBJ2-1, the V gene TRBV28; 9 positions match TRBD2. The CDR3 length is 15 residues. The V gene's germline CDR1 is MDHEN and CDR2 SYDVKM. V shed 6 bases, J shed 3 bases, and the junction held 6 bases outside the gene matches. As DNA, the CDR3 is TGTGCCAGCAGCTCTCTTAGCGGGGGCTACAATGAGCAGTTCTTC. Protein sequence: CASSSLSGGYNEQFF. Looking up the rest from reference TRBV28 and TRBJ2-1 gives the full variable domain: DVKVTQSSRYLVKRTGEKVFLECVQDMDHENMFWYRQDPGLGLRLIYFSYDVKMKEKGDIPEGYSVSREKKERFSLILESASTNQTSMYLCASSSLSGGYNEQFFGPGTRLTVL.

This chain links TRBV7-2 with TRBJ2-3, with D tentatively TRBD2 (6 bases). V was clipped by 5 bases and J by 0 bases, with 12 bases between them. Germline V CDR1 and CDR2: SGHTA, FQGNSA. This CDR3 spans 15 amino acids. The CDR3 coding sequence is TGTGCCAGCAGCCAACGACGGGGGAGCACAGATACGCAGTATTTT. Translated, it gives CASSQRRGSTDTQYF.

This sequence joins TRBV4-1 and TRBJ2-1; TRBD2 agrees at 8 bases. Germline-derived CDR1 and CDR2 are MGHRA and YSYEKL. The CDR3 loop spans 17 amino acids. Trimming at V came to 1 base and at J to 9 bases, leaving 14 bases not matched to a gene. CDR3 sequence (DNA): TGCGCCAGCAGCCAAGGGGTTAATCGGGAGGGGGGCGGTGAGCAGTTCTTC. Its translation: CASSQGVNREGGGEQFF.

V gene TRBV12-3 or TRBV12-4 combines with J gene TRBJ2-4, with 9 bases aligning to TRBD1. J lost 6 bases, V lost 6 bases, and 6 bases had no gene match. The CDR3 consists of 14 residues. CDR3: CASRPTGGGNIQYF. The CDR3 nucleotides are TGTGCCAGCAGGCCTACAGGGGGCGGAAACATTCAGTACTTC.

The chain employs TRBV7-9 and TRBJ1-6; D is undetermined. In germline, CDR1 is SEHNR, CDR2 FQNEAQ (reference sequence). CDR3 length: 15 residues. Trimming left V 3 bases short and J 2 bases short, with 8 bases between. CDR3 DNA: TGTGCCAGCAGCTTCGCGTCAGCCTATAATTCACCCCTCCACTTT. Protein: CASSFASAYNSPLHF.

The chain uses TRBV5-8 and TRBJ2-5, with 8 bases matching TRBD1. The CDR3 covers 15 residues. J gave up 0 bases and V 4 bases, and 5 bases lay outside the gene matches. Per the germline V gene, CDR1 is SGHTS and CDR2 is YDEGEE. CDR3 protein: CASSPTGEYQETQYF. CDR3 DNA: TGTGCCAGCAGCCCGACAGGGGAGTACCAAGAGACCCAGTACTTC. The full variable domain, its missing parts supplied by reference TRBV5-8 and TRBJ2-5, is EAGVTQSPTHLIKTRGQQATLRCSPISGHTSVYWYQQALGLGLQFLLWYDEGEERNRGNFPPRFSGRQFPNYSSELNVNALELEDSALYLCASSPTGEYQETQYFGPGTRLLVL.

The J gene is TRBJ2-3, the V gene TRBV7-8; TRBD1 aligns across 7 bases. This CDR3 spans 14 amino acids. V lost 9 bases, J lost 0 bases, and 6 bases stayed unmatched. Germline-derived CDR1 and CDR2 are SGHVS and FQNEAQ. This chain's CDR3 is CASITGASTDTQYF. As DNA, the CDR3 is TGTGCCAGTATAACAGGGGCCAGCACAGATACGCAGTATTTT.

The chain carries TRBV29-1 and TRBJ1-2; D is unresolved. This CDR3 has 11 residues. Between the trimmed V and J ends, which lost 1 base and 8 bases, there was a span of 8 bases. Germline CDR1 is SQVTM and CDR2 is ANQGSEA. CDR3 loop: CSVEVRRGYTF. The CDR3, as DNA: TGCAGCGTTGAAGTCCGGCGGGGCTACACCTTC.

The chain combines TRBV20-1 with TRBJ2-1, with D hard to call. Germline V gives CDR1 DFQATT, CDR2 SNEGSKA (reference sequence). Trimming stripped 6 bases from V and 10 bases from J, with 16 bases between. This CDR3 spans 12 amino acids. The CDR3 sequence: CSACQIAREQFF. For the CDR3, the DNA is TGCAGTGCATGCCAGATAGCCAGGGAGCAGTTCTTC.

This chain uses TRBV4-1 with TRBJ2-6; tentatively, D is TRBD1 (5 bases). There are 17 residues in the CDR3. CDR1 MGHRA and CDR2 YSYEKL come from the germline V gene. V shed 0 bases and J shed 0 bases, with 9 bases lying between them. This CDR3 is CASSQEGPTSGANVLTF. CDR3 bases: TGCGCCAGCAGCCAAGAGGGGCCGACCTCTGGGGCCAACGTCCTGACTTTC.

The chain couples TRBV4-2 to TRBJ2-7; tentatively, D is TRBD1 (7 bases). From germline, CDR1 is LGHNA and CDR2 YNFKEQ. The ends were cut back, 1 base at V and 1 base at J, with 14 bases in the middle. The length of the CDR3 is 16 residues. CDR3 bases: TGTGCCAGCAGCCAAGCAGGGGGGACAGCGTCCTACGAGCAGTACTTC. It is translated as CASSQAGGTASYEQYF.

V is TRBV9 and J is TRBJ2-7; D is unclear. Looked up from germline, CDR1 is SGDLS and CDR2 is YYNGEE. The germline V and J ends were trimmed by 0 bases and 3 bases, with 10 bases remaining between them. The CDR3 is 14 residues long. The CDR3 here is CASSVAVQDYEQYF. DNA for the CDR3: TGTGCCAGCAGCGTAGCTGTACAAGACTACGAGCAGTACTTC.